Listed below are T cell receptor beta chains from one sample, sequenced in a study of blood T cells in healthy people across ages. In TCRdb, the 5' RACE reads were re-called with MiXCR into one record per CDR3 protein. The sample holds about 930,000 distinct CDR3 sequences; almost 30% are singletons and the top ten take roughly 10%. These same records also appear under a second study, on T cells of mothers and their children.

Sequencing was performed on blood. The receptors shown here come from a woman aged 40 to 49 in good health. The CDR3 runs from the conserved cysteine through the conserved F or W. The D gene is left open where the match is weak. Clone size is given for some rows only: seen once, a few or many times, or a class if the clone is expanded.

D: -
size: -
V: TRBV7-9
J: TRBJ2-5
DNA: TGTGCCAGCAGCTCACTAGCATTAGGCTCCCACGAGCGGTACTTC
CDR3: CASSSLALGSHERYF

D: -
size: few
V: TRBV6-6
J: TRBJ1-1
DNA: TGTGCCAGCAGTAAGGATCTGAGGGACACTGAAGCTTTCTTT
CDR3: CASSKDLRDTEAFF

D: -
size: many
V: TRBV28
J: TRBJ2-6
DNA: TGTGCCAGCAGTTTCTCGGGAGCACGAGGGGCCAACGTCCTGACTTTC
CDR3: CASSFSGARGANVLTF

D: -
size: -
V: TRBV7-2
J: TRBJ1-1
DNA: TGTGCCAGCAGCCAGTCTCCAGGGGTTGAAGCTTTCTTT
CDR3: CASSQSPGVEAFF

D: -
size: few
V: TRBV4-2
J: TRBJ2-7
DNA: TGTGCCAGCAGCCAGGACCCAGTAGGGGGGCCTGTGTACGAGCAGTACTTC
CDR3: CASSQDPVGGPVYEQYF

D: -
size: few
V: TRBV18
J: TRBJ2-5
DNA: TGTGCCAGCTCACCCTCAGGGGTCTCGACCCAAGAGACCCAGTACTTC
CDR3: CASSPSGVSTQETQYF

D: TRBD1
size: few
V: TRBV5-1
J: TRBJ1-2
DNA: TGCGCCAGCAGCTTGGGGACAGGGGGCGCGGGCTACACCTTC
CDR3: CASSLGTGGAGYTF

D: TRBD1
size: few
V: TRBV5-5
J: TRBJ1-2
DNA: TGTGCCAGCAGCTCGGAGGACAGGGCAAACTATGGCTACACCTTC
CDR3: CASSSEDRANYGYTF

D: -
size: many
V: TRBV27
J: TRBJ2-7
DNA: TGTGCCAGCAGCCTTTTGGCAACCTACGAGCAGTACTTC
CDR3: CASSLLATYEQYF

D: TRBD1
size: few
V: TRBV7-8
J: TRBJ2-7
DNA: TGTGCCAGCAGCTCCCACAGGGGTCGATGGGACGAGCAGTACTTC
CDR3: CASSSHRGRWDEQYF

D: -
size: few
V: TRBV6-2/TRBV6-3
J: TRBJ2-7
DNA: TGTGCCAGCAGTTACTCTCCTCGGACAGCCTACGAGCAGTACTTC
CDR3: CASSYSPRTAYEQYF

D: -
size: few
V: TRBV7-9
J: TRBJ2-1
DNA: TGTGCCAGCAGCTTAGGGGAGGTAGAGAACAATGAGCAGTTCTTC
CDR3: CASSLGEVENNEQFF

D: TRBD1
size: -
V: TRBV30
J: TRBJ2-1
DNA: TGTGCCTGGAGTGTGGACAGGGTGGCGCAGTTCTTC
CDR3: CAWSVDRVAQFF

D: TRBD2
size: few
V: TRBV2
J: TRBJ2-4
DNA: TGTGCCAGCAGTGATGGGACTAGCGGGGGGCCTGATGAGCAGTACTTC
CDR3: CASSDGTSGGPDEQYF

D: -
size: many
V: TRBV4-2
J: TRBJ2-3
DNA: TGTGCCAGCAGCCCCCGGGCCGGGGGAAACACAGATACGCAGTATTTT
CDR3: CASSPRAGGNTDTQYF

D: -
size: few
V: TRBV7-6
J: TRBJ2-1
DNA: TGTGCCAGCAGCTTATCCGGGTCGCAGTTCTTC
CDR3: CASSLSGSQFF

D: -
size: few
V: TRBV7-9
J: TRBJ1-2
DNA: TGTGCCAGCAGCTTAGGATCGTGGACGGTTAACTATGGCTACACCTTC
CDR3: CASSLGSWTVNYGYTF

D: -
size: -
V: TRBV7-8
J: TRBJ1-2
DNA: TGTGCCAGCAGCCCCCGAGCAGAATATGGCTACACCTTC
CDR3: CASSPRAEYGYTF

D: TRBD1
size: -
V: TRBV28
J: TRBJ2-5
DNA: TGTGCCAGCAGTAAACTGACACCGGGACAGGGGAAGACCCAGTACTTC
CDR3: CASSKLTPGQGKTQYF

D: TRBD1
size: -
V: TRBV14
J: TRBJ1-6
DNA: TGTGCCAGCAGCCAGTGGACAGGGAACTCACCCCTCCACTTT
CDR3: CASSQWTGNSPLHF

D: TRBD2
size: -
V: TRBV2
J: TRBJ2-5
DNA: TGTGCCAGCAGTGAAGGATGGGGGAGCGGGGAAGAGACCCAGTACTTC
CDR3: CASSEGWGSGEETQYF

D: -
size: -
V: TRBV5-1
J: TRBJ1-6
DNA: TGCGCCAGCGCAGTCGGTCGGACGGGCGTTGGTTCACCCCTCCACTTT
CDR3: CASAVGRTGVGSPLHF

D: -
size: many
V: TRBV5-1
J: TRBJ2-6
DNA: TGCGCCAGCAGACGCGGGACAGAGGTCTCTGGGGCCAACGTCCTGACTTTC
CDR3: CASRRGTEVSGANVLTF

D: -
size: many
V: TRBV20-1
J: TRBJ2-5
DNA: TGCAGTGCCTACCGGGACTCAAAAGGGGAGACCCAGTACTTC
CDR3: CSAYRDSKGETQYF

D: TRBD2
size: -
V: TRBV29-1
J: TRBJ2-1
DNA: TGCAGCGGTGTTCGGGGGGTCTCCTACAATGAGCAGTTCTTC
CDR3: CSGVRGVSYNEQFF

D: TRBD2
size: few
V: TRBV9
J: TRBJ2-7
DNA: TGTGCCAGCAGCGTAGGTAGCGGGCTGGAGCAGTACTTC
CDR3: CASSVGSGLEQYF

D: -
size: few
V: TRBV7-9
J: TRBJ2-3
DNA: TGTGCCAGCAGCACCTACCTAGGAGATACGCAGTATTTT
CDR3: CASSTYLGDTQYF

D: -
size: -
V: TRBV28
J: TRBJ1-2
DNA: TGTGCCAGCAGACCCGGACAGAAAGTCTATGGCTACACCTTC
CDR3: CASRPGQKVYGYTF

D: -
size: -
V: TRBV24-1
J: TRBJ2-1
DNA: TGTGCCACCAGTGCCCCTCCAGCGCTTGAGCAGTTCTTC
CDR3: CATSAPPALEQFF

D: -
size: -
V: TRBV12-3/TRBV12-4
J: TRBJ2-1
DNA: TGTGCCAGCAGCTCCCTGGGGCCCTACGAGCAGTTCTTC
CDR3: CASSSLGPYEQFF

D: -
size: few
V: TRBV6-5
J: TRBJ1-1
DNA: TGTGCCAGCAGTTCCGGGAAGAACACTGAAGCTTTCTTT
CDR3: CASSSGKNTEAFF

D: -
size: -
V: TRBV29-1
J: TRBJ1-1
DNA: TGCAGCGAATCGGCGGGAGGGAACACTGAAGCTTTCTTT
CDR3: CSESAGGNTEAFF

D: TRBD2
size: -
V: TRBV11-2
J: TRBJ2-1
DNA: TGTGCCAGCAGCTTGATCGGACTAGCGGGGGGGCGTTTCTCCTACAATGAGCAGTTCTTC
CDR3: CASSLIGLAGGRFSYNEQFF

D: -
size: many
V: TRBV28
J: TRBJ2-7
DNA: TGTGCCAGCAGTTTGAGGGTACGGGAGCAGTACTTC
CDR3: CASSLRVREQYF

D: -
size: -
V: TRBV6-5
J: TRBJ2-5
DNA: TGTGCCAGCAGTTACTCGCAGGGATCGGAGACCCAGTACTTC
CDR3: CASSYSQGSETQYF

D: -
size: few
V: TRBV25-1
J: TRBJ2-7
DNA: TGTGCCAGCAGTGAATTCGCGGGCCAGCAGTACTTC
CDR3: CASSEFAGQQYF

D: -
size: -
V: TRBV27
J: TRBJ2-2
DNA: TGTGCCAGCAGTCGGTTTCTTTCCGGGGAGCTGTTTTTT
CDR3: CASSRFLSGELFF

D: -
size: many
V: TRBV6-2/TRBV6-3
J: TRBJ2-1
DNA: TGTGCCAGTTATAGCGGAGGGTCCTACAATGAGCAGTTCTTC
CDR3: CASYSGGSYNEQFF

D: TRBD1
size: many
V: TRBV12-3/TRBV12-4
J: TRBJ2-5
DNA: TGTGCCAGCAGGAGACAGGGGGCAGGAGAGACCCAGTACTTC
CDR3: CASRRQGAGETQYF

D: -
size: few
V: TRBV5-1
J: TRBJ2-1
DNA: TGCGCCAGCAGCTTCGCTAGCCTCTCCTACAATGAGCAGTTCTTC
CDR3: CASSFASLSYNEQFF

D: -
size: few
V: TRBV12-3/TRBV12-4
J: TRBJ1-1
DNA: TGTGCCAGCACCACGTCCCTGGTAACTGAAGCTTTCTTT
CDR3: CASTTSLVTEAFF

D: -
size: -
V: TRBV6-6
J: TRBJ2-2
DNA: TGTGCCAGCAGTTACTCACAGGTTTTCACCGGGGAGCTGTTTTTT
CDR3: CASSYSQVFTGELFF

D: -
size: -
V: TRBV7-8
J: TRBJ2-3
DNA: TGTGCCAGCAGCTTAGTTGTGGGGTCCGGGGATACGCAGTATTTT
CDR3: CASSLVVGSGDTQYF

D: TRBD2
size: many
V: TRBV9
J: TRBJ2-3
DNA: TGTGCCAGCAGCGTAGTTGGTAGCGGGTTCACAGATACGCAGTATTTT
CDR3: CASSVVGSGFTDTQYF

D: -
size: many
V: TRBV6-5
J: TRBJ2-7
DNA: TGTGCCAGCAGTTACTCGGGGGCCGCCTACGAGCAGTACTTC
CDR3: CASSYSGAAYEQYF

D: -
size: few
V: TRBV7-3
J: TRBJ1-1
DNA: TGTGCCAGCAGCTTAATGGGGATTGGGCAGGGGAACACTGAAGCTTTCTTT
CDR3: CASSLMGIGQGNTEAFF

D: -
size: -
V: TRBV5-1
J: TRBJ1-1
DNA: TGCGCCAGCAGCATGGCTTGGAACACTGAAGCTTTCTTT
CDR3: CASSMAWNTEAFF

D: TRBD2
size: many
V: TRBV9
J: TRBJ2-5
DNA: TGTGCCAGCAGCGGAGCCGGGACTAGCGTCGGGGAGACCCAGTACTTC
CDR3: CASSGAGTSVGETQYF

D: TRBD2
size: -
V: TRBV9
J: TRBJ2-3
DNA: TGTGCCAGCAGCGTAAGGGGACTAGCGGGCACAGATACGCAGTATTTT
CDR3: CASSVRGLAGTDTQYF

D: TRBD1
size: many
V: TRBV20-1
J: TRBJ2-7
DNA: TGCAGTGCTGAGGACAGGCCCGCGAGAGAGCAGTACTTC
CDR3: CSAEDRPAREQYF

D: TRBD2
size: once
V: TRBV7-9
J: TRBJ2-7
DNA: TGTGCCAGCAACGGACTAGCGGGGGGCAAAAAGACGAGCTCCTACAATGAGCAGTACTTC
CDR3: CASNGLAGGKKTSSYNEQYF

D: -
size: -
V: TRBV20-1
J: TRBJ2-7
DNA: TGCAGTGCTAGAGATGGCAAAGGACAGAGAGCCTACGAGCAGTACTTC
CDR3: CSARDGKGQRAYEQYF

D: TRBD2
size: few
V: TRBV4-1
J: TRBJ2-7
DNA: TGCGCCAGCAGCCACCACCTGAGCGGGGGCACCTACGAGCAGTACTTC
CDR3: CASSHHLSGGTYEQYF

D: TRBD2
size: -
V: TRBV20-1
J: TRBJ2-2
DNA: TGCAGTGCCAAGAGTTCCAGTTGGGGCGGGAGCAGGAGTCGGACCGGGGAGCTGTTTTTT
CDR3: CSAKSSSWGGSRSRTGELFF

D: -
size: -
V: TRBV2
J: TRBJ1-5
DNA: TGTGCCAGCAGTGACACCTCGGGGCCCCAGCATTTT
CDR3: CASSDTSGPQHF

D: -
size: few
V: TRBV20-1
J: TRBJ1-2
DNA: TGCAGTGCTAGAGATGCGGACCGCCCGGTCACCTTC
CDR3: CSARDADRPVTF